This TCR beta chain was observed in a study of T-cell memory formation after mild COVID-19 (dated by TCRdb to about 2021). Background for the entire study: Most TCR sequence clusters were specific to one of the two donors. T-cell clones expanding and contracting after mild COVID-19 in two donors were tracked by longitudinal TCRalpha and TCRbeta repertoire sequencing. Two young, previously healthy adult volunteers made up the cohort, one male and one female. What the study reported, not specific to this receptor: Clones contracting from day 15 to 85 had balanced CD4/CD8 phenotypes, while a second wave expanding from day 15 to 37 was biased towards CD4+. Only two mild cases were covered by the study, and larger cohorts that include severe cases with pre-infection samples were considered necessary. SARS-CoV-2 specificity of the second-wave clones peaking on day 37 was not confirmed. The detection of some responding clones in pre-infection memory suggests that pre-existing cross-reactive memory T cells joined the SARS-CoV-2 response. Contracting CD4+ clones were found mainly in CM and EM memory subsets, while CD8+ clones were enriched in EMRA.

PBMCs were isolated by Ficoll-Paque density gradient centrifugation. About this clonotype itself: Its specific antigen is unknown. Within one base of it there is no much larger clone, and no base qualities were kept.

Sequencing used an Illumina NovaSeq 6000. Using 5'RACE with constant-segment primers, TCRalpha and TCRbeta cDNA libraries were constructed, with sample barcodes and unique molecular identifiers added in the process. Trizol reagent was used to extract RNA from every sample. Libraries were amplified in two PCR steps, with a second sample barcode and Illumina TruSeq adapters added in the second step. Sequencing of libraries was performed on an Illumina NovaSeq with 2 x 150 bp paired-end reads. As for the original processing: With migec v1.2.7, reads were demultiplexed and then collapsed into UMI-guided consensus sequences. Using mixcr v2.1.11, the UMI consensuses were aligned to TRA and TRB V and J templates and assembled into clonotypes. A clonotype was counted as expanded or contracted only if both edgeR and NoisET called the change significant, with noise models trained on biological replicates. For edgeR calls, a false discovery rate-adjusted p below 0.01 and a log2 fold-change threshold of 1 were applied. As an exploratory analysis of dynamics, PCA with hierarchical clustering was applied to max-normalized trajectories of the 1000 most abundant clonotypes. Each responding clone was given a CD4 or CD8 phenotype based on the CD4+ and CD8+ repertoires, which had been sequenced separately. TCRdb reanalyzed the raw reads on its own, using fastp at Q25 for trimming and MiXCR for clone calling, and kept in-frame beta chains. Here each entry gathers all rows of one CDR3 protein and keeps the most common genes and DNA. The V and J calls here are based on TCRdb, not the publication. The sample records hundreds of thousands of distinct CDR3 sequences, approximately 15% of which are singletons. The ten largest make up around 2.2% of the sample.

The V end gives up 5 bases and the J end 5 bases, leaving 12 bases in the junction not matched to a gene. The cysteine opens and the phenylalanine closes a CDR3 of 17 amino acids. Solely the CDR3 DNA is kept, with 51 bases framed from the first base. Recombination joined TRBV12-3 or TRBV12-4 with TRBJ2-2, and 9 bases in between align with TRBD2. The clonotype was recovered from an adult woman who had mild COVID-19 (a few samples of this study predate the infection). The sample titles of this study are shuffled in the database, so cell type and time point are left out; the donor was told from shared clones. The material sequenced was PBMCs or a T cell subset sorted from them (not recorded which). The sequenced DNA is TGTGCCAGCAGTACCGGGGTAGCGGGAGTTAAAACCGGGGAGCTGTTTTTT. This codes for CASSTGVAGVKTGELFF.